This TCR beta chain emerged from a study of CD8+ T cells in alopecia areata. Study-wide results and caveats: Sequenced scalp T cells also include alphabeta T cells resident in normal skin. For lesional scalp, especially alopecia totalis/universalis, clonality was higher than in normal scalp.

Regarding treatment: oral pan-JAK inhibitor, 5-10 mg twice daily. cDNA prepared by RNA extraction and subsequent reverse transcription served as the template for sequencing. The method was immunoSEQ multiplex PCR; TCRdb's version includes in-frame clones alone and lacks a portion of them. Among 210,000 or so clones listed, just over 65% were seen once. As regards this clone: The antigen is unknown.

Germline assignment: CDR1 SQVTM and CDR2 ANQGSEA. The CDR3 is 13 residues long. Trimming left V 3 bases short and J 2 bases short, with 8 bases between. This clonotype was sampled from a human donor with alopecia areata. The sample here was CD4+ T cells sorted from blood, taken at roughly week 45, from a patient treated with tofacitinib. The J gene is TRBJ1-5, the V gene TRBV29-1, with D possibly matching TRBD1 (6 bases). The CDR3 DNA sequence: TGCAGCGTTGATGCAGGGGGCAATCAGCCCCAGCATTTT. This encodes CSVDAGGNQPQHF.